These T cell receptor beta chains were read from a single sample in a study of blood T cell repertoires in COVID-19. Profiling relied on immunoSEQ multiplex PCR, and the TCRdb table lists in-frame clones only, not all of them. The sample yields over 70,000 clones, about 80% seen once. The specimen was peripheral blood. The origin of the receptors is a young man with COVID-19, enrolled during active disease. Both conserved end residues are part of each CDR3. Each record gives: D gene, V gene, J gene, clone size, CDR3 protein, CDR3 DNA. A D gene is named only where the DNA matches it firmly. Clone size is not always given. Where it is, it says once, few, many or a class for expanded clones.

>TRBD1|TRBV18|TRBJ2-7|NA
CASSPIETGGHEQYF
TGTGCCAGCTCACCAATCGAGACAGGGGGCCACGAGCAGTACTTC
>NA|TRBV19|TRBJ1-1|NA
CASSKPTRVMRTEAFF
TGTGCCAGTAGTAAGCCTACGAGGGTAATGAGGACTGAAGCTTTCTTT
>NA|TRBV9|TRBJ2-2|NA
CASSAQEGTGELFF
TGTGCCAGCAGCGCCCAAGAGGGCACCGGGGAGCTGTTTTTT
>NA|TRBV7-8|TRBJ2-5|NA
CASSLGVGAAQETQYF
TGTGCCAGCAGCTTAGGGGTTGGGGCAGCCCAAGAGACCCAGTACTTC
>TRBD1|TRBV7-8|TRBJ1-3|NA
CASSATGVSGNTIYF
TGTGCCAGCAGCGCGACAGGGGTCTCTGGAAACACCATATATTTT
>NA|TRBV6-5|TRBJ1-5|NA
CASSRQQVLTHF
TGTGCCAGCTCACGCCAACAGGTTCTAACGCATTTT
>TRBD2|TRBV24-1|TRBJ2-2|NA
CATSDDLAGRRVSGAGELFF
TGTGCCACCAGTGATGATCTAGCGGGACGGAGGGTATCTGGTGCCGGGGAGCTGTTTTTT
>NA|TRBV5-4|TRBJ1-1|NA
CASSPRPGEVNTEAFF
TGTGCCAGCAGCCCCCGACCGGGGGAGGTGAACACTGAAGCTTTCTTT
>TRBD1|TRBV27|TRBJ1-2|once
CASRTGVYGYTF
TGTGCCAGCCGTACAGGGGTCTATGGCTACACCTTC
>NA|TRBV6-6|TRBJ1-2|NA
CASSPQQGANYGYTF
TGTGCCAGCAGCCCCCAACAGGGTGCTAACTATGGCTACACCTTC
>TRBD1|TRBV28|TRBJ2-2|NA
CASSLPRTGANTGELFF
TGTGCCAGCAGTTTACCTCGGACAGGGGCTAACACCGGGGAGCTGTTTTTT
>TRBD1|TRBV6-1|TRBJ1-3|NA
CASSEAGTGRSGNTIYF
TGTGCCAGCAGTGAAGCCGGGACAGGGAGATCTGGAAACACCATATATTTT
>NA|TRBV7-9|TRBJ1-4|NA
CASSLDPNEKLFF
TGTGCCAGCAGCTTAGATCCGAATGAAAAACTGTTTTTT
>NA|TRBV11-2|TRBJ2-7|NA
CASSSLVGVYEQYF
TGTGCCAGCAGCTCCCTGGTGGGCGTCTACGAGCAGTACTTC
>NA|TRBV10-1|TRBJ1-1|NA
CASSDGGKTEAFF
TGCGCCAGCAGTGACGGGGGAAAGACTGAAGCTTTCTTT
>TRBD1|TRBV25-1|TRBJ2-2|NA
CASSLTGGSGELFF
TGTGCCAGCAGTTTGACAGGGGGTTCCGGGGAGCTGTTTTTT
>NA|TRBV3-1/TRBV3-2|TRBJ2-1|NA
CASSYRDKGSNEQFF
TGTGCCAGCAGTTACCGGGACAAAGGGTCCAATGAGCAGTTCTTC